This T cell receptor beta chain appears in the sequencing data of a study of T cells in Graves' hyperthyroidism and ophthalmopathy (dated by TCRdb to about 2019). Background on the whole study: To identify distinguishing TCR V-J signatures, a discovery cohort of 100 patients was used, comprising 40 to 45 with Graves' ophthalmopathy and 55 to 65 with stable Graves' hyperthyroidism. Prospective prediction of ophthalmopathy was tested in an independent validation cohort of 18 to 20 hyperthyroidism patients and some 17 patients who later progressed to ophthalmopathy. For training and testing, the 100 patients in the discovery cohort were randomly divided in a 7:3 ratio. Thyroid tissue and blood T-cell repertoires from about six Graves' hyperthyroidism patients were also compared in the study. Following sampling, methimazole starting at 30 mg daily was given to hyperthyroidism patients, and high-dose intravenous methylprednisolone was given to ophthalmopathy patients. According to the paper, TCR Vbeta CDR3 sequencing was carried out on some 130 peripheral blood samples, which came from approximately 41 ophthalmopathy, under 85 hyperthyroidism and roughly 17 progressor patients. Study-wide findings and limitations: Ophthalmopathy was separated from stable hyperthyroidism by a 13 V-J signature model, with around 90% sensitivity and approximately 81% specificity obtained in cross-validation and 80%/75% obtained in testing. Most expanded thyroid clonotypes (frequency above 0.001) were also detected in blood, a finding suggesting that blood repertoires may reflect thyroid immune responses. In validation, the model predicted progression to ophthalmopathy with around 71% sensitivity and over 72% specificity, a median of 6.5 months before onset. No statistical method was used to fix the sample size in advance, and group allocation was not hidden from the investigators.

Remarks on this clonotype: Its specific antigen is unknown. No base-level quality is on record; no much larger clone is a single base apart.

The TCR beta CDR3 regions were amplified from the RNA transcripts. A first-round RT-PCR of the TCR CDR3 used the HTBI primer set with the Qiagen OneStep RT-PCR kit. Libraries were constructed in a second round of multiplex PCR, after which size selection and purification were performed. Paired-end sequencing of the libraries was performed with 100 bp reads on an Illumina HiSeq2000. The paper's data handling went like this. Raw data were processed with SOAPnuke, discarding reads with adapters, uncalled bases, mean Phred below 15, or no exact constant-primer or identifier match. High-quality paired reads were merged using COPE v1.2.5, and each unique nucleotide sequence was defined as a clonotype. MiTCR v1.1 was used to align the clonotypes against IMGT TRBV, TRBD and TRBJ reference segments. Analysis was restricted to V-J combinations with a frequency above 0.0001, which covered about 99% of repertoires. A TCS score was defined as the ratio between F50 (clonal expansion) and ExV (chaos), using BLOSUM62-based TCRdist between CDR3 peptides within each V-J. Welch's t-statistics and random forest reduced 450 to 600 V-J features to some 14, which were used in a naive Bayes classifier (R e1071). Thyroid-blood repertoire similarity was quantified with the Morisita-Horn index. The public sequencing data were trimmed at Q25 with fastp and processed into clonotypes with MiXCR by TCRdb, which kept only in-frame beta chains. Each CDR3 protein gets just one entry, which takes the most common genes and DNA from the rows behind it. TCRdb's processing, not the study's, gives the V and J calls here. The sample contains roughly 98,000 distinct CDR3 sequences, about 40% of them found a single time. The ten largest clones capture more than 8.5% of the sample.

Stable Graves' hyperthyroidism was defined as no progression to ophthalmopathy during 18 months of follow-up. The hyperthyroidism patients were between 18 and 65 years old and newly diagnosed, with a disease duration of less than 2 months. Patients with uncontrolled infections, other autoimmune diseases, pregnancy or lactation were excluded. Diagnoses were based on clinical symptoms, serum thyroxine and TRAb, thyroid ultrasound and orbital computed tomography. Total RNA was extracted using Trizol reagent, and RNA quality was assessed on an Agilent 2100 Bioanalyzer. There are 15 amino acids in the CDR3, from cysteine to phenylalanine inclusive. Only the CDR3 region is kept as DNA, spanning 45 bases read in frame from base 1. Cut back by 2 bases and 7 bases, the V and J ends lie 12 bases apart. Reading the germline V gene gives CDR1 SGHTA and CDR2 FQGTGA.

Sequenced sample: peripheral blood or thyroid tissue (not recorded which). This chain joins TRBV7-3 to TRBJ1-6, with no reliable assignment of the D segment. This TCR was recovered from a woman under 40 with Graves' hyperthyroidism. The CDR3 region reads CASSLSMSGNSPLHF. In nucleotide form, the sequence is TGTGCCAGCAGCTTATCTATGTCTGGAAATTCACCCCTCCACTTT.